The sequence of this TCR beta chain was determined in a study of T cells after posttransplantation cyclophosphamide. Study conclusions and caveats: After PTCy, TRB diversity resembled that of CNI/methotrexate controls. Later post-transplant blood repertoires were often dominated by donor CD8+ memory clones. TRB overlap between skin or GI tissue T cells and blood was limited.

Cells defined as naive were viable CD3+CD4+ or CD3+CD8+ and CCR7+CD45RA+CD45RO-CD95-CD27+CD28+. The related graft donor's blood sample was taken on the day of bone marrow donation. Germline V gene data show CDR1 as LNHDA and CDR2 as SQIVND (reference sequence). Trimming stripped 2 bases from V and 6 bases from J, with 17 bases between. The CDR3 contains 16 residues. The assay was immunoSEQ multiplex PCR, and TCRdb's table has in-frame clones only and misses some. The sample yields about 31,000 clones, around nine tenths seen once. Regarding this clone: The antigen remains unidentified.

The source of this sequence is a woman aged 60-70 years in good health, CMV-negative, and a related stem cell transplant donor. Source material: naive CD4+ T cells sorted from PBMCs. The chain links TRBV19 to TRBJ2-1; D call uncertain. The CDR3 DNA follows: TGTGCCAGTAGTATATTTTCGACTCGACGGGTCAATGAGCAGTTCTTC. Protein: CASSIFSTRRVNEQFF.